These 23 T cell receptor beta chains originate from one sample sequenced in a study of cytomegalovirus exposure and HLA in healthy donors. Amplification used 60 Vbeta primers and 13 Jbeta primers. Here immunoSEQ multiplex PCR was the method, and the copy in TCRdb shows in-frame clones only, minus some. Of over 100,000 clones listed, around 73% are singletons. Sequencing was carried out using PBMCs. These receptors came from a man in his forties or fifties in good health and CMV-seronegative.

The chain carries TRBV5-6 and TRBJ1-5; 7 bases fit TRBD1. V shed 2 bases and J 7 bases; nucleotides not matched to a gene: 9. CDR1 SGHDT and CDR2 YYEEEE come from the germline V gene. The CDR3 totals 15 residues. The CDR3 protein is CASSLTGALGQPQHF. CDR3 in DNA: TGTGCCAGCAGCTTAACAGGGGCGCTAGGCCAGCCCCAGCATTTT.

In DNA form, the CDR3 reads TGTGCCAGCAGTGAGAGTGGAGGGACTGAAGCTTTCTTT. Translating gives CASSESGGTEAFF. The chain carries TRBV2 and TRBJ1-1; D is undetermined. V lost 3 bases and J 5 bases, leaving 10 bases between the germline ends. Germline V lookup: CDR1 SNHLY, CDR2 FYNNEI. This CDR3 contains 13 residues.

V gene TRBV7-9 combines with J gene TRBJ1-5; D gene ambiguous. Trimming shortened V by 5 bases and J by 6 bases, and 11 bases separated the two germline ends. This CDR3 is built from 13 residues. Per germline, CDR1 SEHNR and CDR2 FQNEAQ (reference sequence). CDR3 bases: TGTGCCAGCAGCCCAAACGGTGGTCAGCCCCAGCATTTT. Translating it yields CASSPNGGQPQHF.

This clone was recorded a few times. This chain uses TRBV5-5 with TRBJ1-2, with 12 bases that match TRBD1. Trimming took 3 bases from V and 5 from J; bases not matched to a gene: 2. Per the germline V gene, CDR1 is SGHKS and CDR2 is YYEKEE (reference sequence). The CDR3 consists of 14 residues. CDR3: CASSWGQGAYGYTF. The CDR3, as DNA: TGTGCCAGCAGCTGGGGACAGGGGGCTTATGGCTACACCTTC.

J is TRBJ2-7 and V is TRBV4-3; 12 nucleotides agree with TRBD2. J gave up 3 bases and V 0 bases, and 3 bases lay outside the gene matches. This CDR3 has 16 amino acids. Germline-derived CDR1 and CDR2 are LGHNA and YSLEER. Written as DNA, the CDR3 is TGCGCCAGCAGCCAAGACCTAGCGGGGGGGTACTACGAGCAGTACTTC. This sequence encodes CASSQDLAGGYYEQYF.

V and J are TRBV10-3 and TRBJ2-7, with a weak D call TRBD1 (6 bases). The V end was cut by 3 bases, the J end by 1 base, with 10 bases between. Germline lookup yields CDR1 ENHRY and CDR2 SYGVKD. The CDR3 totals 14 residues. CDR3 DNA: TGTGCCATCAGTGAACAGACAGGATCCTACGAGCAGTACTTC. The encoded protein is CAISEQTGSYEQYF.

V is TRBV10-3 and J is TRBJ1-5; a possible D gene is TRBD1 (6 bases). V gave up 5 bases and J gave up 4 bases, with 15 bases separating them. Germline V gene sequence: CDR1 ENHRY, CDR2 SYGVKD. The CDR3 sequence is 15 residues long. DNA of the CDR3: TGTGCCATCAGTACGGCCCTTCAGGGGAATCAGCCCCAGCATTTT. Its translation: CAISTALQGNQPQHF.

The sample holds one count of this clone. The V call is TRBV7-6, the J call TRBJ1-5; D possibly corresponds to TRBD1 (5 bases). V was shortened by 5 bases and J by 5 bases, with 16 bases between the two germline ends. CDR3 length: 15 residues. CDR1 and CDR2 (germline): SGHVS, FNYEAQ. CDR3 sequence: CASSREAQGDQPQHF. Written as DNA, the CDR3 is TGTGCCAGCAGCCGAGAGGCCCAGGGCGATCAGCCCCAGCATTTT.

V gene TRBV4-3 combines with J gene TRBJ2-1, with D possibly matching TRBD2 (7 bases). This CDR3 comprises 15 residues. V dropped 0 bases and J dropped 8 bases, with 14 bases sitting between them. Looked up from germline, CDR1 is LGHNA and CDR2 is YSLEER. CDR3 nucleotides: TGCGCCAGCAGCCAAGATAAGCAGGGGAGGGATGAGCAGTTCTTC. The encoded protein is CASSQDKQGRDEQFF.

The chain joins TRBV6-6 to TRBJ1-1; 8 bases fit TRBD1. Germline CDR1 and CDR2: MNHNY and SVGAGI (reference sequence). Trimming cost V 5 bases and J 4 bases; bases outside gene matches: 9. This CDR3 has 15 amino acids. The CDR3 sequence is CASSASNRGSTEAFF. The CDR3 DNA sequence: TGTGCCAGCAGTGCCTCAAACAGGGGGAGCACTGAAGCTTTCTTT.

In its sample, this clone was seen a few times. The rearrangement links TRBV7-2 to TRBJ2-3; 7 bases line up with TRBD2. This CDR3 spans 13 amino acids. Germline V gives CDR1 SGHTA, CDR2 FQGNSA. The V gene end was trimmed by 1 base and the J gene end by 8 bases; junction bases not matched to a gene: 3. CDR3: CASSLGPGGTQYF. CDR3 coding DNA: TGTGCCAGCAGCTTAGGGCCGGGGGGTACGCAGTATTTT.

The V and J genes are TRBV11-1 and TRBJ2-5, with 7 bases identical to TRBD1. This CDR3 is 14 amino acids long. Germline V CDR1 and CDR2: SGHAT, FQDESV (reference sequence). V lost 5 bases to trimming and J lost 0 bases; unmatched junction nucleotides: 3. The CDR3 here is CASSGTVYQETQYF. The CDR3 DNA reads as TGTGCCAGCAGCGGGACAGTGTACCAAGAGACCCAGTACTTC.

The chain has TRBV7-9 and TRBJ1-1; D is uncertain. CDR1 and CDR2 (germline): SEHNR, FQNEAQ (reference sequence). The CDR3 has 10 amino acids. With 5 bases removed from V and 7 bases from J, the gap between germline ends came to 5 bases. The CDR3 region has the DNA TGTGCCAGCAGCCACAGTGAAGCTTTCTTT. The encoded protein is CASSHSEAFF. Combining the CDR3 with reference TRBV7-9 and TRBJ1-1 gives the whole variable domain DTGVSQNPRHKITKRGQNVTFRCDPISEHNRLYWYRQTLGQGPEFLTYFQNEAQLEKSRLLSDRFSAERPKGSFSTLEIQRTEQGDSAMYLCASSHSEAFFGQGTRLTVV.

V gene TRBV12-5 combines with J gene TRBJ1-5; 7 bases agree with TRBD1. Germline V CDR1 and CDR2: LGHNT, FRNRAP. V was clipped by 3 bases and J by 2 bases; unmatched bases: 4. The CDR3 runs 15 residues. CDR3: CASGLGGLGNQPQHF. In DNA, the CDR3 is TGTGCTAGTGGTTTAGGGGGCCTGGGCAATCAGCCCCAGCATTTT.

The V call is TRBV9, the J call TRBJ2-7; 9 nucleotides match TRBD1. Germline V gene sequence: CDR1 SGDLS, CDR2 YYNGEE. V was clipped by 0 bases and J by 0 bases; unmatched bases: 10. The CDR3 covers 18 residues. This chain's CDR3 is CASSVGSRGQGHSYEQYF. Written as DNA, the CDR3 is TGTGCCAGCAGCGTAGGAAGTCGGGGACAGGGACACTCCTACGAGCAGTACTTC.

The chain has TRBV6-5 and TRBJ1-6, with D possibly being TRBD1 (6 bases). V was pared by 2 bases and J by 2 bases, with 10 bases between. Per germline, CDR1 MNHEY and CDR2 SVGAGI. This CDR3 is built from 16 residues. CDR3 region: CASSYGGGAYNSPLHF. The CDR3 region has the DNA TGTGCCAGCAGTTACGGGGGGGGCGCCTATAATTCACCCCTCCACTTT.

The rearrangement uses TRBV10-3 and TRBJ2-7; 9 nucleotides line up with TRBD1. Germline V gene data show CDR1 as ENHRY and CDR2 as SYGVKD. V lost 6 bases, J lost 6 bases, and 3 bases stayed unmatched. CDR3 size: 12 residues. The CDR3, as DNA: TGTGCCATCAGGGGGACAGGGATCGAGCAGTACTTC. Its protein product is CAIRGTGIEQYF.

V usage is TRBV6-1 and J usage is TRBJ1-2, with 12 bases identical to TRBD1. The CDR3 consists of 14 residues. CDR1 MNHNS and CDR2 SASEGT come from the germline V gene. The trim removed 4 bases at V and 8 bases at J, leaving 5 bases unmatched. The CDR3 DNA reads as TGTGCCAGCAGTGCGGGACAGGGGGCTGGCGGCTACACCTTC. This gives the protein CASSAGQGAGGYTF.

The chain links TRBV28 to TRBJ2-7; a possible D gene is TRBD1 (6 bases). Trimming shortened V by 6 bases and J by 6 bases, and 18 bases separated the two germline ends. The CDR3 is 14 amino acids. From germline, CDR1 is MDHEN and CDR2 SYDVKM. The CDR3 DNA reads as TGTGCCAGCAGCCGGACAGCCGCCCGTGTCGAGCAGTACTTC. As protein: CASSRTAARVEQYF.

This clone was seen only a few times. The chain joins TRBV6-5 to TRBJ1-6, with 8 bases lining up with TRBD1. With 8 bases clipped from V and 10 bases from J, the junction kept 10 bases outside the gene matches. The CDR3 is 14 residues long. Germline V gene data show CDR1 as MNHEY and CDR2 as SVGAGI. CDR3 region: CASGMTGVESPLHF. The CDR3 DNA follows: TGTGCCAGCGGTATGACAGGGGTCGAGTCACCCCTCCACTTT.

The CDR3 nucleotides read TGTGCCAGCAGTTTCTACCGCGGGGATCAGCCCCAGCATTTT. This translates into CASSFYRGDQPQHF. This chain uses TRBV28 with TRBJ1-5; D unclear. The V end lost 3 bases, the J end lost 5 bases, and 11 bases lay between the germline ends. CDR3 size: 14 residues. The germline V gene encodes CDR1 MDHEN and CDR2 SYDVKM.

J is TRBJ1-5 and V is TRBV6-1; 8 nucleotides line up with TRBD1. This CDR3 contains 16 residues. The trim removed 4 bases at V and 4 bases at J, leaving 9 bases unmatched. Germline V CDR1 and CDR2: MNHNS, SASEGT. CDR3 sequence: CASSVFRQGRNQPQHF. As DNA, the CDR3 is TGTGCCAGCAGTGTTTTCAGACAGGGGAGGAATCAGCCCCAGCATTTT.

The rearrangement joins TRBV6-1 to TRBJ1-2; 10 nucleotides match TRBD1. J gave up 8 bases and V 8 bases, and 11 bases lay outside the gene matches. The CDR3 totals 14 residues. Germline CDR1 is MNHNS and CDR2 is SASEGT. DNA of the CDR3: TGTGCCAGCCTTTGGACAGGGGGATCCCACGGCTACACCTTC. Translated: CASLWTGGSHGYTF.